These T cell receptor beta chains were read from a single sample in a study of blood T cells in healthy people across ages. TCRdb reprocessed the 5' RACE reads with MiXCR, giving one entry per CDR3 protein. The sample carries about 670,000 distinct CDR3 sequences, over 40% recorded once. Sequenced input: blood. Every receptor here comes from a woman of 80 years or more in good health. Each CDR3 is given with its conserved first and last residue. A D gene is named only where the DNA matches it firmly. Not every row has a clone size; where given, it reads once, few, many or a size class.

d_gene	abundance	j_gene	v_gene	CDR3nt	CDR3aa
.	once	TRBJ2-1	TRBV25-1	TGTGCCAGCAGTGAAAGTAACGAGAAGGAGCAGTTCTTC	CASSESNEKEQFF
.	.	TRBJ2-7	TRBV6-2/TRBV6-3	TGTGCCAGCACATTCTATGATGAGCAGTACTTC	CASTFYDEQYF
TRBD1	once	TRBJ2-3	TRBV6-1	TGTGCCAGCAGTGCCCGGACAGGGGCCACAGATACGCAGTATTTT	CASSARTGATDTQYF
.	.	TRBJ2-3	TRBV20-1	TGCAGTGCTCTCCCACTAGGAGGTCGGGGCACAGATACGCAGTATTTT	CSALPLGGRGTDTQYF
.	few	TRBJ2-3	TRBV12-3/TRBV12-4	TGTGCCAGCAGTTTCAGGGCTCTCACAGATACGCAGTATTTT	CASSFRALTDTQYF
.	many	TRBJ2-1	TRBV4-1	TGCGCCAGCAGCCGCCAGCCGGGACTGCTCATGCGTGAGCAGTTCTTC	CASSRQPGLLMREQFF
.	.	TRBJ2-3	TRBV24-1	TGTGCCACCAGTGATCCCCGGGGAGGTGACACAGATACGCAGTATTTT	CATSDPRGGDTDTQYF
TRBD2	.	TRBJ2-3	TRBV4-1	TGCACCAGCAGCCAAGGGACTAGAGGGGGCACAGATACGCAGTATTTT	CTSSQGTRGGTDTQYF
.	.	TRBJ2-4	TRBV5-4	TGTGCCAGCAGTCATATGGGCCTAGCCAAAAACATTCAGTACTTC	CASSHMGLAKNIQYF
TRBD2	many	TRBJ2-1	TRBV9	TGTGCCAGCAGCGTAGAACGGGAGGGCTCCTACAATGAGCAGTTCTTC	CASSVEREGSYNEQFF
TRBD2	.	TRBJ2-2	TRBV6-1	TGTGCCAGCCCGATGCGGGAGGAGAACACCGGGGAGCTGTTTTTT	CASPMREENTGELFF
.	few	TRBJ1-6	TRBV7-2	TGTGCCAGCAGCTTAGTCCAGGGCACCAATTCACCCCTCCACTTT	CASSLVQGTNSPLHF
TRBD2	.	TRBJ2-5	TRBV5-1	TGCGCCAGCAGCTTGACTAGCGGAAGGGCCGCGGAGCAGTACTTC	CASSLTSGRAAEQYF
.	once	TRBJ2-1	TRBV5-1	TGCGCCAGCAGCCTAGGTCCCGGAAGGAACGAGCGGTTCTTC	CASSLGPGRNERFF
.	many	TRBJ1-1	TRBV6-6	TGTGCCAGCAGTTACTTCATAGGGAACACTGAAGCTTTCTTT	CASSYFIGNTEAFF
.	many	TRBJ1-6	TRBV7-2	TGTGCCAGCAGCTTATCGTCGTATTCACCCCTCCACTTT	CASSLSSYSPLHF
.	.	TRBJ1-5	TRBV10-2	TGCGCCAGCAGTGACCAACCCCGGGGAGTCCTTAATCAGCCCCAGCATTTT	CASSDQPRGVLNQPQHF
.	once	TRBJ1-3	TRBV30	TGTGCCTGGCAGGGTACTGGAAACACCATATATTTT	CAWQGTGNTIYF
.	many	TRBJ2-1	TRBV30	TGTGCCTGTTGGGACGCAATATCCTACAATGAGCAGTTCTTC	CACWDAISYNEQFF
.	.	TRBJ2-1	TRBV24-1	TGTGCCACCAGTGATTGGACCGGGACGGGGAACAATGAGCAGTTCTTC	CATSDWTGTGNNEQFF
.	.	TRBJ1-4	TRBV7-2	TGTGCCAGCAGCTTAGGAAGTTCCAATGAAAAACTGTTTTTT	CASSLGSSNEKLFF
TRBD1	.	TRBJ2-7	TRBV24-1	TGTGCCACCAGTGATCCGGGACAGGGGATATGCGAGCAGTACTTC	CATSDPGQGICEQYF
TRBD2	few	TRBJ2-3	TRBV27	TGTGCCAGCAGTTCACTAGCGGGAGTAGAAGATACGCAGTATTTT	CASSSLAGVEDTQYF
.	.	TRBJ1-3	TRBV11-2	TGTGCCAGCCAGCAGGGGTGGACTGGAAACACCATATATTTT	CASQQGWTGNTIYF
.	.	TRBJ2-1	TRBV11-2	TGTGCCAGCGGCAACGAGAACTACAATGAGCAGTTCTTC	CASGNENYNEQFF
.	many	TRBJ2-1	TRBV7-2	TGTGCCAGCAGCTTATACCGGGGACCCTACAATGAGCAGTTCTTC	CASSLYRGPYNEQFF
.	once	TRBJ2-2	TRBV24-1	TGTGCCACCCGAGGGACCGACTCCGGGGAGCTGTTTTTT	CATRGTDSGELFF
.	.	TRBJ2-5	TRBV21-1	TGTGCCAGAGGAGGGGCAGAAAAATGGGGACAAGAGACCCAGTACTTC	CARGGAEKWGQETQYF
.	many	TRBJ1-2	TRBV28	TGTGCCAGCAGTTCCCTTTCCTATGGCTACACCTTC	CASSSLSYGYTF
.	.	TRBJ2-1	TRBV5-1	TGCGCCGTCCCCCCCCAGACTGAGTTCTTC	CAVPPQTEFF
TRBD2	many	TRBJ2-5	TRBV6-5	TGTGCCACCGGGAGGGCCTTGGAGACCCAGTACTTC	CATGRALETQYF
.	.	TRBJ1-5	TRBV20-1	TGCAGTACGAAAACCGCCCGAAGTGATCAGCCCCAGCATTTT	CSTKTARSDQPQHF
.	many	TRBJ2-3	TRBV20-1	TGCAGTGCTAGGAACATAAGGGACCCCACAGATACGCAGTATTTT	CSARNIRDPTDTQYF
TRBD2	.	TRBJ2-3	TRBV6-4	TGTGCCAGCAGTGAACTAGCGGGAGGGGAAGATACGCAGTATTTT	CASSELAGGEDTQYF
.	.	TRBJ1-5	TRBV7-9	TGTGCCAGCAGCTTAGCAGGGTACAATCAGCCCCAGCATTTT	CASSLAGYNQPQHF
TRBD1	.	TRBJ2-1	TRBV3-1	TGTGCCAGCAGCCGGTCGGACAGGTCGAGGGAGCAGTTCTTC	CASSRSDRSREQFF
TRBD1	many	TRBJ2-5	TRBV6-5	TGTGCCAGCAGTTACGGTGGGACAGGGAAAAAGACCCAGTACTTC	CASSYGGTGKKTQYF
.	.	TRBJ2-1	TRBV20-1	TGCAGTGCTCCTGACAGGAGCTCCTACGAGCAGTTCTTC	CSAPDRSSYEQFF
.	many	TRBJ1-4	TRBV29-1	TGCAGCGTTGAAGATGCCTGGGAGGGTGAAAAACTGTTTTTT	CSVEDAWEGEKLFF
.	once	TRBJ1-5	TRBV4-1	TGCGCCAGCAGCCCCCTGGGGGGCGCGAGCAATCAGCCCCAGCATTTT	CASSPLGGASNQPQHF
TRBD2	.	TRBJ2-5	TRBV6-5	TGTGCCAGCAGTTACTCTAGGGGACTATTGGAGACCCAGTACTTC	CASSYSRGLLETQYF
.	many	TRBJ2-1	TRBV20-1	TGCAGTGCTCCCGCCCTACACAATGAGCAGTTCTTC	CSAPALHNEQFF
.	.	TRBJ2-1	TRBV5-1	TGCGCCAGCAGCTTACTGGGGGAACTTGGTGAGCAGTTCTTC	CASSLLGELGEQFF
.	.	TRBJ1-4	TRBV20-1	TGCAGTGCTAGAGATGGGAATAAGCGGGAAAAACTGTTTTTT	CSARDGNKREKLFF
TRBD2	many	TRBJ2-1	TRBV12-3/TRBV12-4	TGTGCCAGCAGTCCGTACAGCGGGAGCTACAATGAGCAGTTCTTC	CASSPYSGSYNEQFF
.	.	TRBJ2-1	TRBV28	TGTGCCAGCAGACCTACCGGTCGGAATGAGCAGTTCTTC	CASRPTGRNEQFF
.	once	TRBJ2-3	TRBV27	TGTGCCAGCAGTTTAAAGCGAGACACAGATACGCAGTATTTT	CASSLKRDTDTQYF
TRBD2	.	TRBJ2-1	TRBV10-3	TGTGCCATCAGTGAGTCGAGCGGGGCCCAGTCCTACAATGAGCAGTTCTTC	CAISESSGAQSYNEQFF
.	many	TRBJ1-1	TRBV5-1	TGCGCCAGCAGGTGGGGGGACACTGAAGCTTTCTTT	CASRWGDTEAFF
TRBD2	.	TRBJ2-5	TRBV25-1	TGTGCCAGCAGTGAATACCATCTAGCGGGGTTCGATAAGACCCAGTACTTC	CASSEYHLAGFDKTQYF
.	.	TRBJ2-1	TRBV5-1	TGCGCCAGCAGCTTAACAGGTTCGGCTCCTGAGCAGTTCTTC	CASSLTGSAPEQFF
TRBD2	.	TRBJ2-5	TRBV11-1	TGTGCCAGCAGCCGCCTACCGGGACTAGGGCAAGAGACCCAGTACTTC	CASSRLPGLGQETQYF
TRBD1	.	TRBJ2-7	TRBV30	TGTGCCTGGAGTTTCAGGAGACAGGGGTCCTACGAGCAGTACTTC	CAWSFRRQGSYEQYF
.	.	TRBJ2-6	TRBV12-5	TGTGCTAGTGGACAGGGAGGTGCTGGGGCCAACGTCCTGACTTTC	CASGQGGAGANVLTF
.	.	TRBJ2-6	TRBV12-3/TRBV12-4	TGTGCCAGCAGTTTAACGCCCGCTGGGGCCAACGTCCTGACTTTC	CASSLTPAGANVLTF
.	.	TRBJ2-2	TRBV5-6	TGTGCCAGCAGCTTGGCGGCGAGGGGGAAGGCCGGGGAGCTGTTTTTT	CASSLAARGKAGELFF
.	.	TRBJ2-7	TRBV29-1	TGCAGCGTCTTCTCACGGGCGGGCGAGCAGTACTTC	CSVFSRAGEQYF